These T cell receptor beta chains were read from a single sample in a study of molecular identifiers for immune sequencing clone quantification. Using its own MiXCR run on the PCR reads, TCRdb lists one record per CDR3 protein. The sample carries more than 250,000 distinct CDR3 sequences, 20% to 25% recorded once. The sequenced sample was naive CD8+ T cells from blood, with Jurkat cell RNA spiked in. These receptors were collected from a human donor in good health. Some libraries in this study had Jurkat cell RNA spiked in. Each CDR3 is given with its conserved first and last residue. The order of the fields is D gene, clone size, J gene, V gene, CDR3 DNA, CDR3 protein. The D gene is left open where the match is weak. Part of the rows lack a size; the others show once, few, many or a class for expanded clones.

.,many,TRBJ2-3,TRBV12-3/TRBV12-4,TGTGCCAGCAGTTTCAGAGACACCCCCGGAGATACGCAGTATTTT,CASSFRDTPGDTQYF
.,few,TRBJ2-5,TRBV20-1,TGCAGTGCTAGTCGGCGGAACCAAGAGACCCAGTACTTC,CSASRRNQETQYF
TRBD2,many,TRBJ2-2,TRBV7-3,TGTGCCAGCAGCCCATATCTAGCGGGAGGTAGCACCGGGGAGCTGTTTTTT,CASSPYLAGGSTGELFF
TRBD1,many,TRBJ2-7,TRBV6-1,TGTGCCAGCAGTGTTCCCGGGACAGAGTCCTACGAGCAGTACTTC,CASSVPGTESYEQYF
.,many,TRBJ1-5,TRBV5-6,TGTGCCAGCAGCTTCGGGACTCCATATAGCAATCAGCCCCAGCATTTT,CASSFGTPYSNQPQHF
TRBD2,.,TRBJ2-1,TRBV12-3/TRBV12-4,TGTGCCAGCAGTTTGGCTAGCGGGAGGGACGAGCAGTTCTTC,CASSLASGRDEQFF
.,many,TRBJ1-1,TRBV6-6,TGTGCCAGCAGGGGTGGGGGGACTGAAGCTTTCTTT,CASRGGGTEAFF
.,.,TRBJ1-1,TRBV6-2/TRBV6-3,TGTGCCAGCAGTTACGTCAGGGAGAACACTGAAGCTTTCTTT,CASSYVRENTEAFF
.,many,TRBJ2-4,TRBV5-6,TGTGCCAGCAGCTTTTCACAAACAGCTGAGTACTTC,CASSFSQTAEYF
TRBD2,many,TRBJ2-7,TRBV13,TGTGCCACCGAGAGTCGACGGGGGGGCTCCTACGAGCAGTACTTC,CATESRRGGSYEQYF
TRBD2,many,TRBJ2-5,TRBV7-6,TGTGCCAGCAGCCCCTCAGCACTAGCGGGGGAGACCCAGTACTTC,CASSPSALAGETQYF
.,many,TRBJ1-5,TRBV4-1,TGCGCCAGCAGCCAAGAATCAGGGTACAATCAGCCCCAGCATTTT,CASSQESGYNQPQHF
TRBD2,few,TRBJ2-7,TRBV27,TGTGCCAGCAGCTTAGCGGGCCCGGGCGACGAGCAGTACTTC,CASSLAGPGDEQYF
.,many,TRBJ2-3,TRBV12-3/TRBV12-4,TGTGCCAGCAGCTCCCCCGGGGCTTACACAGATACGCAGTATTTT,CASSSPGAYTDTQYF
.,many,TRBJ2-1,TRBV24-1,TGTGCCACCAGTGATTACGGCGGGAAGTGGGCTAATGAGCAGTTCTTC,CATSDYGGKWANEQFF
.,.,TRBJ1-1,TRBV2,TGTGCCAGCCAGGACGGGGCTGGGACTGAGGCTCTCTTT,CASQDGAGTEALF
.,.,TRBJ2-5,TRBV27,TGTGCCAGCAGTTCGTTGGGGCATCAAGAGACCCAGTACTTC,CASSSLGHQETQYF
.,many,TRBJ1-1,TRBV12-5,TGTGCTAGTGGTCAATCACTAGAGACTGAAGCTTTCTTT,CASGQSLETEAFF
.,many,TRBJ1-5,TRBV2,TGTGCCAGCAGTGAAGGGCAAAATAGCAATCAGCCCCAGCATTTT,CASSEGQNSNQPQHF
.,many,TRBJ2-5,TRBV29-1,TGCAGCTTTAACCCGCCGGGCAGGGTTGTGGAGACCCAGTACTTC,CSFNPPGRVVETQYF
TRBD2,many,TRBJ2-3,TRBV20-1,TGCAGTGCTAGAGGGTACGGGGGGGCAACAGATACGCAGTATTTT,CSARGYGGATDTQYF
TRBD1,many,TRBJ2-7,TRBV14,TGTGCCAGCAGCCCAACAGGGGCGATCTCCTACGAGCAGTACTTC,CASSPTGAISYEQYF
.,many,TRBJ2-1,TRBV19,TGTGCCAGTAGTACTGACTTTGGGGAAGCCTACAATGAGCAGTTCTTC,CASSTDFGEAYNEQFF
.,many,TRBJ1-1,TRBV5-1,TGTGCCAGCAGCTTAGGAGTGAACACTGAAGCTTTCTTT,CASSLGVNTEAFF
.,.,TRBJ2-7,TRBV5-3,TGTGCCAGAAGCTGGGGGACTGGGTACGAGCAGTACTTC,CARSWGTGYEQYF
.,many,TRBJ2-1,TRBV12-3/TRBV12-4,TGTGCCAGCAGTTTCCCGGGCGAGCAGTTCTTC,CASSFPGEQFF
.,many,TRBJ1-2,TRBV12-3/TRBV12-4,TGTGCCAGCAGTCGCCTAGACGGGGGCTATGGCTACACCTTC,CASSRLDGGYGYTF
.,.,TRBJ2-3,TRBV14,TGTGCCAGCAGCCAAGAAGTCTCTCGCACAGATACGCAGTATTTT,CASSQEVSRTDTQYF
.,many,TRBJ2-5,TRBV6-1,TGTGCCAGCAGTGAATCAGGGTTCGGGGAGACCCAGTACTTC,CASSESGFGETQYF
.,many,TRBJ1-3,TRBV28,TGTGCCAGCAGTTTATTGCCGGAAAACACCATATATTTT,CASSLLPENTIYF
TRBD2,many,TRBJ2-3,TRBV24-1,TGTGCCACCAGCAGCGGGGGGCCCCGCACAGATACGCAGTATTTT,CATSSGGPRTDTQYF
TRBD2,many,TRBJ2-1,TRBV11-2,TGTGCCAGCCTTTGGGGACTAGCGGGAGTAAATGAGCAGTTCTTC,CASLWGLAGVNEQFF
.,many,TRBJ2-1,TRBV5-1,TGCGCCAGCCGCGAGGACAGCTACAATGAGCAGTTCTTC,CASREDSYNEQFF
.,many,TRBJ2-7,TRBV5-6,TGTGCCAGCAGCCCCAGCTTGGTCTACGAGCAGTACTTC,CASSPSLVYEQYF
.,many,TRBJ2-4,TRBV13,TGTGCCAGCAGCCCCAAGTCAGGCAAAAACATTCAGTACTTC,CASSPKSGKNIQYF
.,many,TRBJ2-3,TRBV19,TGTGCCAGTAGTATAATAGGAAACACAGATACGCAGTATTTT,CASSIIGNTDTQYF
TRBD1,many,TRBJ2-3,TRBV5-1,TGCGCCAGCAGCTTGGGACAGGGTTTCACAGATACGCAGTATTTT,CASSLGQGFTDTQYF
TRBD2,.,TRBJ2-3,TRBV3-1,TGTGCCAGCAGCCAAGATTTTTCTAGCGGGGGAGATACGCAGTATTTC,CASSQDFSSGGDTQYF
TRBD1,many,TRBJ1-1,TRBV29-1,TGCAGCGTAGAGGGACAGGGGGCCGAAGCTTTCTTT,CSVEGQGAEAFF
.,many,TRBJ1-5,TRBV28,TGTGCCAGCAGTTTATGGGGGGAGGGCCAGCCCCAGCATTTT,CASSLWGEGQPQHF
TRBD2,many,TRBJ2-7,TRBV6-5,TGTGCCAGCAGTTTGATAGCGGGGGGACTCTACGAGCAGTACTTC,CASSLIAGGLYEQYF
.,.,TRBJ2-2,TRBV12-3/TRBV12-4,TGTGCCAGCACACCTTGGTTAAGACAGGCCCCTAAGGCAGGGGAGCTGTTTTTT,CASTPWLRQAPKAGELFF
.,.,TRBJ2-2,TRBV6-2/TRBV6-3,TGTGCCAGTCTCAGCCTCTTCTTGGGGAACACCGGGGAGCTGTTTTTT,CASLSLFLGNTGELFF
TRBD2,many,TRBJ2-1,TRBV7-9,TGTGCCAGCAGCGGGGGACTAGCGGGAGTCAGTGAGCAGTTCTTC,CASSGGLAGVSEQFF
.,many,TRBJ2-5,TRBV5-1,TGCGCCAGCAGCGCCTTCGGGACCACTTATCAAGAGACCCAGTACTTC,CASSAFGTTYQETQYF
.,many,TRBJ1-5,TRBV4-3,TGCGCCAGCAGCCAAGTCATGCTGGATCAGCCCCAGCATTTT,CASSQVMLDQPQHF
TRBD2,few,TRBJ2-3,TRBV20-1,TGCAGTGCTAGAAGGCTAGCGGGCAGCACAGATACGCAGTATTTT,CSARRLAGSTDTQYF
.,.,TRBJ1-6,TRBV4-3,TGCGCCAGCAGCCAAGATCGGGCTATTAATTCACCCCTCCACTTT,CASSQDRAINSPLHF
.,.,TRBJ2-3,TRBV7-9,TGTGCCAGCAGCACTAGAAGACAGGGCACAGATACGCAGTATTTT,CASSTRRQGTDTQYF
.,.,TRBJ2-6,TRBV4-2,TGTGCCAGCAGCCAAGTAGGGGCGCTTGCTGGGGCCAACGTCCTGACTTTC,CASSQVGALAGANVLTF